These T cell receptor beta chains were read from a single sample in a study of T cells in Graves' hyperthyroidism and ophthalmopathy. TCRdb processed the multiplex PCR reads anew with MiXCR; each CDR3 protein has one entry. Of 600,000 to 800,000 distinct CDR3 sequences listed, 30% to 40% were seen once; the top ten hold less than 40%. Sequenced material: blood. Receptor source: a woman aged 35 to 49 with Graves' hyperthyroidism. Both conserved end residues are part of each CDR3. D genes are given only for firm matches. Part of the rows lack a size; the others show once, few, many or a class for expanded clones.

TRBV7-2	18	TRBJ2-7	TRBD2	-	CASSLEWDRTSGTYEQYF	TGTGCCAGCAGCTTAGAGTGGGACAGGACTAGCGGAACGTACGAGCAGTACTTC
TRBV19	16	TRBJ1-1	-	few	CASKMGGGVLNTEAFF	TGTGCCAGCAAAATGGGGGGCGGTGTACTGAACACTGAAGCTTTCTTT
TRBV10-3	18	TRBJ2-2	TRBD1	-	CAISEKVDRDLNTGELFF	TGTGCCATCAGTGAGAAAGTGGACAGGGATTTGAACACCGGGGAGCTGTTTTTT
TRBV6-5	15	TRBJ1-1	-	few	CASSQQQGMNTEAFF	TGTGCCAGCAGCCAACAGCAGGGCATGAACACTGAAGCTTTCTTT
TRBV7-9	14	TRBJ1-2	-	many	CASTSNLLNYGYTF	TGTGCCAGCACCTCTAATCTACTGAACTATGGCTACACCTTC
TRBV19	16	TRBJ2-2	-	-	CASSIEGTGNTGELFF	TGTGCCAGTAGTATAGAGGGTACGGGAAACACCGGGGAGCTGTTTTTT
TRBV29-1	14	TRBJ1-5	TRBD1	-	CSVPTGRVNQPQHF	TGCAGCGTACCGACAGGGAGGGTCAATCAGCCCCAGCATTTT
TRBV7-8	16	TRBJ2-5	-	few	CASSLIGTGGQETQYF	TGTGCCAGCAGCTTAATAGGAACAGGAGGTCAAGAGACCCAGTACTTC
TRBV25-1	12	TRBJ1-2	-	once	CASVGIKYGYTF	TGTGCCAGCGTTGGGATTAAGTATGGCTACACCTTC
TRBV27	15	TRBJ1-4	-	-	CASSPRWGINEKLFF	TGTGCCAGCAGTCCCCGGTGGGGGATTAATGAAAAACTGTTTTTT
TRBV20-1	17	TRBJ1-2	TRBD1	many	CSARPWGRGTHVYGYTF	TGCAGTGCTAGACCGTGGGGCAGGGGGACCCACGTCTATGGCTACACCTTC
TRBV29-1	13	TRBJ2-5	-	-	CSLDVRMQETQYF	TGCAGCTTAGACGTACGGATGCAAGAGACCCAGTACTTC
TRBV4-3	17	TRBJ2-6	-	few	CASSQIQATSGANVLTF	TGCGCCAGCAGCCAGATACAGGCTACTTCTGGGGCCAACGTCCTGACTTTC
TRBV6-5	14	TRBJ1-1	-	few	CASSYRGRGTEAFF	TGTGCCAGCAGTTACAGGGGTAGGGGCACTGAAGCTTTCTTT
TRBV28	15	TRBJ1-1	TRBD1	-	CASISAGTGNTEAFF	TGTGCCAGTATTTCTGCCGGGACAGGGAACACTGAAGCTTTCTTT
TRBV7-2	19	TRBJ1-6	-	-	CASSSGLGRGGLGNSPLHF	TGTGCCAGCAGCTCAGGATTGGGCAGGGGTGGCCTTGGTAATTCACCCCTCCACTTT
TRBV7-6	14	TRBJ2-1	TRBD1	-	CASTFGTDQNEQFF	TGTGCCAGCACCTTCGGGACAGATCAAAATGAGCAGTTCTTC
TRBV7-6	16	TRBJ1-2	TRBD1	-	CASSRTRDSGLEGYTF	TGTGCCAGCAGTAGAACCCGGGACAGCGGCCTAGAGGGCTACACCTTC
TRBV13	14	TRBJ1-4	TRBD1	-	CASSFQDRVEKLFF	TGTGCCAGCAGCTTCCAGGACAGGGTGGAAAAACTGTTTTTT
TRBV12-3/TRBV12-4	11	TRBJ2-2	-	few	CASRRAGELLF	TGTGCCAGCAGACGGGCCGGGGAGCTGCTTTTT
TRBV18	15	TRBJ2-1	-	few	CASSPPVASNNEQFF	TGTGCCAGCTCACCACCGGTGGCGAGCAACAATGAGCAGTTCTTC
TRBV5-4	14	TRBJ1-2	-	-	CASSPTGAPVGYTF	TGTGCCAGCAGCCCTACCGGAGCACCCGTGGGCTACACCTTC
TRBV20-1	11	TRBJ1-1	-	many	CSVWWLSEAFF	TGCAGTGTTTGGTGGTTGAGTGAAGCTTTCTTT
TRBV20-1	16	TRBJ2-5	TRBD2	-	CSAMGLAGALQETQYF	TGCAGTGCTATGGGGCTAGCGGGGGCCCTCCAAGAGACCCAGTACTTC
TRBV24-1	15	TRBJ2-5	-	few	CATSDFGRGQETQYF	TGTGCCACCAGTGATTTCGGCAGGGGCCAAGAGACCCAGTACTTC
TRBV29-1	13	TRBJ1-4	TRBD1	many	CSVVGGGKEKLFF	TGCAGCGTTGTAGGGGGCGGAAAGGAAAAACTGTTTTTT
TRBV2	15	TRBJ1-6	-	many	CASSESATYNSPLHF	TGTGCCAGCAGTGAGTCAGCTACCTATAATTCACCCCTCCACTTT